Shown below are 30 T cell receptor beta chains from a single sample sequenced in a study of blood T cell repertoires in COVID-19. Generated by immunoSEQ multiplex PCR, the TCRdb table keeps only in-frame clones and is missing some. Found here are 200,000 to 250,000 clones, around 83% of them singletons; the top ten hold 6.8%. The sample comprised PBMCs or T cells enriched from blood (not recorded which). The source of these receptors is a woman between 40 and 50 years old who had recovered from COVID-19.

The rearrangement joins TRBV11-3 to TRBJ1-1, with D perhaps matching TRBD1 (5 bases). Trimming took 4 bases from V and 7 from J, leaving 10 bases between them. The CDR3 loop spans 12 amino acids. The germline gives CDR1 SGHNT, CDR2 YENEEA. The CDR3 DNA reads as TGTGCCAGCAGCTCGATGGACAATGAAGCTTTCTTT. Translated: CASSSMDNEAFF.

The CDR3 coding sequence is TGTGCCAGCAGCTTCTCCCGGGTACCCTACAATGAGCAGTTCTTC. Translating gives CASSFSRVPYNEQFF. This rearrangement joins TRBV7-9 to TRBJ2-1; no reliable D call. The germline CDR1 and CDR2 sequences are SEHNR and FQNEAQ (reference sequence). This CDR3 has 15 amino acids. V gave up 3 bases and J gave up 2 bases, with 11 bases separating them.

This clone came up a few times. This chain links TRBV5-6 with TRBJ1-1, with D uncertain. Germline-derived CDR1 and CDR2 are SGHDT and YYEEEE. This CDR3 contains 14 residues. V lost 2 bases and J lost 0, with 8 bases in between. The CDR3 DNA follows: TGTGCCAGCAGCTTTAATATAATGAACACTGAAGCTTTCTTT. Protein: CASSFNIMNTEAFF.

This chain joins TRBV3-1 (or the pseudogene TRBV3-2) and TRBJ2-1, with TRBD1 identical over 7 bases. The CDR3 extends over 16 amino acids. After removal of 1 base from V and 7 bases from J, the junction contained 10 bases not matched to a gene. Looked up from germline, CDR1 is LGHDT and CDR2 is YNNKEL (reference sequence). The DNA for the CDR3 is TGTGCCAGCAGCCAAGTAGGGGGCGGTGCGGAGAATGAGCAGTTCTTC. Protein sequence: CASSQVGGGAENEQFF.

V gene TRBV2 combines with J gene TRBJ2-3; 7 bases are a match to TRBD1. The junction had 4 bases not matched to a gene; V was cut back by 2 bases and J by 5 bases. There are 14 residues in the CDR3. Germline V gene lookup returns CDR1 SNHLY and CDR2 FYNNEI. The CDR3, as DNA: TGTGCCAGCAGTGAACAGGGGGTGGAAGATACGCAGTATTTT. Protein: CASSEQGVEDTQYF.

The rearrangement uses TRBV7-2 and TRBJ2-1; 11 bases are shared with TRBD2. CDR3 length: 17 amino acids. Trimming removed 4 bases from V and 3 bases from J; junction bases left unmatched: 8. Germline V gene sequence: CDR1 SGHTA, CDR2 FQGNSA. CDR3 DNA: TGTGCCAGCAGCTCCATCGGGACTAGCGGATTCTACAATGAGCAGTTCTTC. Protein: CASSSIGTSGFYNEQFF.

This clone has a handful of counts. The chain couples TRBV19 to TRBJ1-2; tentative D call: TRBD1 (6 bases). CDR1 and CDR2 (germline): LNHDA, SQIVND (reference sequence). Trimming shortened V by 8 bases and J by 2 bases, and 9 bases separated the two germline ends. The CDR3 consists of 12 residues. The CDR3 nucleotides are TGTGCCAGTGCCGGACAGAACTATGGCTACACCTTC. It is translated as CASAGQNYGYTF.

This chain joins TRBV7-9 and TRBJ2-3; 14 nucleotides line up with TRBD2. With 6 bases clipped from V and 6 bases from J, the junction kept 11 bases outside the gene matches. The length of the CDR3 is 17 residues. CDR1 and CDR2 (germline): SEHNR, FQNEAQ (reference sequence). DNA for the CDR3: TGTGCCAGCAGTACGCGGGGACTAGCGGGAGTGATGGATACGCAGTATTTT. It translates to CASSTRGLAGVMDTQYF.

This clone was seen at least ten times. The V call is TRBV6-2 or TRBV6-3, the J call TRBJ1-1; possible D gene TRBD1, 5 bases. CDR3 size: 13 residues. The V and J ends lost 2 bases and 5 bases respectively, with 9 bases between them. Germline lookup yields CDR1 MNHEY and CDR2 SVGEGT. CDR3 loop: CASSYTRGTEAFF. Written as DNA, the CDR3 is TGTGCCAGCAGTTACACAAGGGGAACTGAAGCTTTCTTT.

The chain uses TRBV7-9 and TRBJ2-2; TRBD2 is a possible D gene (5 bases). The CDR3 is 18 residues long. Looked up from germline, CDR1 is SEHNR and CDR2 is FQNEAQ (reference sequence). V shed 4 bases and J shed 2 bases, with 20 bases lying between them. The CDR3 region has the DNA TGTGCCAGCAGCTCGGCGAGGACTTCGCCATTAAACACCGGGGAGCTGTTTTTT. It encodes CASSSARTSPLNTGELFF.

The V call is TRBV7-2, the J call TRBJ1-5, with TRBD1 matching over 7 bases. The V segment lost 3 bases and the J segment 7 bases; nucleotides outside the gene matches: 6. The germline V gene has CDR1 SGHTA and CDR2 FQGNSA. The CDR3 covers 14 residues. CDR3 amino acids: CASSFIGGSQPQHF. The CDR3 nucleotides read TGTGCCAGCAGCTTTATAGGGGGCAGCCAGCCCCAGCATTTT.

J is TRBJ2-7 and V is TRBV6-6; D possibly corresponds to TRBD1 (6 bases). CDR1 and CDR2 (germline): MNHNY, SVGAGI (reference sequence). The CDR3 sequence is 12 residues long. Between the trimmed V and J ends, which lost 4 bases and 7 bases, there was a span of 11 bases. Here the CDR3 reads CASSFPGEEQYV. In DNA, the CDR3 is TGTGCCAGCAGTTTCCCAGGGGAGGAGCAGTACGTC.

CDR3 in DNA: TGTGCCAGCAGCGGCCAACTAGCGGGAGTTACCGGGGAGCTGTTTTTT. It translates to CASSGQLAGVTGELFF. The J gene is TRBJ2-2, the V gene TRBV9, with 11 bases lining up with TRBD2. J lost 5 bases, V lost 3 bases, and 6 bases had no gene match. The CDR3 covers 16 residues. The V gene's germline CDR1 is SGDLS and CDR2 YYNGEE.

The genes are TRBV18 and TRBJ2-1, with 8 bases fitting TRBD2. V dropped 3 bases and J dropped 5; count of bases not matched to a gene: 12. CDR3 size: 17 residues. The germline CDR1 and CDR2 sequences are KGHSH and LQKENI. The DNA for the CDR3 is TGTGCCAGCTCACCGACGGGAGGCCTAGCGGGTAACAATGAGCAGTTCTTC. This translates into CASSPTGGLAGNNEQFF.

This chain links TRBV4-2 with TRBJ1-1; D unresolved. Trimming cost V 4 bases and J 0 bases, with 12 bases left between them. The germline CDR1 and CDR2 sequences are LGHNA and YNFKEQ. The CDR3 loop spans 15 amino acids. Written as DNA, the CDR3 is TGTGCCAGCAGCCCTCAACTGGGCGTGAACACTGAAGCTTTCTTT. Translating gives CASSPQLGVNTEAFF.

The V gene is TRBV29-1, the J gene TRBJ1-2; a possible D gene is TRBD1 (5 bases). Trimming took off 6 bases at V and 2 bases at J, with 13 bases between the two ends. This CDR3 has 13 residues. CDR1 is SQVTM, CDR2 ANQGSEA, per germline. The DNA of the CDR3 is TGCAGCGTAGGGGAAGATTTGAACTATGGCTACACCTTC. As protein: CSVGEDLNYGYTF.

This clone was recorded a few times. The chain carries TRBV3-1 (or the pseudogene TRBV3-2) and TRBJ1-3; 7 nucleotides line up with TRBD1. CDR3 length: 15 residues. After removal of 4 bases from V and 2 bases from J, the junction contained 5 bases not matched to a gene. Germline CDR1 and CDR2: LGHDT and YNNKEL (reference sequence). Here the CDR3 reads CASSPDRVAGNTIYF. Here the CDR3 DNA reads TGTGCCAGCAGCCCTGACAGGGTGGCTGGAAACACCATATATTTT.

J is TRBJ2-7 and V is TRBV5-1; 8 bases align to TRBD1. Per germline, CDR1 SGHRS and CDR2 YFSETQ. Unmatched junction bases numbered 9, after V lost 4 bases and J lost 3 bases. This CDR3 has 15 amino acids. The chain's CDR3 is CASSLGQAAFYEQYF. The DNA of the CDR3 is TGCGCCAGCAGCCTGGGACAGGCGGCTTTCTACGAGCAGTACTTC.

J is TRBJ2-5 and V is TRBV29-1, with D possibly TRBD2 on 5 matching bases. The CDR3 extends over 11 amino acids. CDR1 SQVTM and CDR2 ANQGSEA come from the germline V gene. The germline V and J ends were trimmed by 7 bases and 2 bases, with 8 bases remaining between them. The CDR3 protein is CSGRNQETQYF. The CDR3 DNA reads TGCAGCGGGAGGAATCAAGAGACCCAGTACTTC.

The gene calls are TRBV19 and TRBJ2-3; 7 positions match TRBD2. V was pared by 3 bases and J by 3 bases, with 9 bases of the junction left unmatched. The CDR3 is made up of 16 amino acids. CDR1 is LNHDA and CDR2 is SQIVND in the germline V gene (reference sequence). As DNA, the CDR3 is TGTGCCAGTAGTATTTCAGGCAGCGGGAATACAGATACGCAGTATTTT. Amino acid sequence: CASSISGSGNTDTQYF.

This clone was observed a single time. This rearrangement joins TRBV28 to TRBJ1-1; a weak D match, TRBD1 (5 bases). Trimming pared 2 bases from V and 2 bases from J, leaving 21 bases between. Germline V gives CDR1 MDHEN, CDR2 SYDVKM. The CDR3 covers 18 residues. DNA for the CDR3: TGTGCCAGCAGTTTACCCCCTCAATGGGGGAGGCTAAACACTGAAGCTTTCTTT. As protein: CASSLPPQWGRLNTEAFF.

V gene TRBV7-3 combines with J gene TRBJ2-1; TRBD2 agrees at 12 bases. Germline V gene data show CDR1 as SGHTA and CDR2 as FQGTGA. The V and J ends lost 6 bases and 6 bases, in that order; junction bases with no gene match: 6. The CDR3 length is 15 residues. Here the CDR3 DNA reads TGTGCCAGCAGTTTTACTAGCGGGAGGAGCAATGAGCAGTTCTTC. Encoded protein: CASSFTSGRSNEQFF.

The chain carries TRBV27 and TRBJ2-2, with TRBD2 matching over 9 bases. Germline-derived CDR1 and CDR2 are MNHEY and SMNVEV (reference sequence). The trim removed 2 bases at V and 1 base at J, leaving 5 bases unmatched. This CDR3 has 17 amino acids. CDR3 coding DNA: TGTGCCAGCAGTTTAGTGGCGGGAGGGATGAACACCGGGGAGCTGTTTTTT. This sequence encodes CASSLVAGGMNTGELFF.

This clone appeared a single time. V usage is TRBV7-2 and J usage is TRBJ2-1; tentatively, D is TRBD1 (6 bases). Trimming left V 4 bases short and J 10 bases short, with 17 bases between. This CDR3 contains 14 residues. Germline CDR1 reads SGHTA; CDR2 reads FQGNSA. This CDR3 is CASSSGQGSPEQFF. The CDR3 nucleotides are TGTGCCAGCAGCTCGGGTCAGGGGTCACCCGAGCAGTTCTTC.

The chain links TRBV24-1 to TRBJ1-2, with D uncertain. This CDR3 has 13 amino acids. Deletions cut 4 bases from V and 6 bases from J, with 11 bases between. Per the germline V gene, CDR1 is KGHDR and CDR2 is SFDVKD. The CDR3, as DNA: TGTGCCACCAGTGAGGTACAGTTCCATGGCTACACCTTC. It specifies CATSEVQFHGYTF.

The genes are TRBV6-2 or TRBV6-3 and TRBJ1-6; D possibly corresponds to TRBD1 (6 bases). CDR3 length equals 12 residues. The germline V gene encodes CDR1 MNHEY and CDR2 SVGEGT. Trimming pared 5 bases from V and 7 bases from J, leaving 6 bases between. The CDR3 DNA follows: TGTGCCAGCAGTACAGGGAATTCACCCCTCCACTTT. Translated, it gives CASSTGNSPLHF.

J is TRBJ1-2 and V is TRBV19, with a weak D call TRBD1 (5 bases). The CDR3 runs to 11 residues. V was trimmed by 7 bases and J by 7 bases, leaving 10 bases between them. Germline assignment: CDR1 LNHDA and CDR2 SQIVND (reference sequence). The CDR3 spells CASKQAFGYTF. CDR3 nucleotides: TGTGCCAGTAAACAGGCTTTTGGCTACACCTTC.

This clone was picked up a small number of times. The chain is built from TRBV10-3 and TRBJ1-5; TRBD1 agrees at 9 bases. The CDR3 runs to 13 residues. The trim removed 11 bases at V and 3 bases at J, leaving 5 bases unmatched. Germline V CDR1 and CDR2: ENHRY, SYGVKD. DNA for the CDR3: TGTGCCGTCTGGACAGGGGCCAATCAGCCCCAGCATTTT. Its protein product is CAVWTGANQPQHF.

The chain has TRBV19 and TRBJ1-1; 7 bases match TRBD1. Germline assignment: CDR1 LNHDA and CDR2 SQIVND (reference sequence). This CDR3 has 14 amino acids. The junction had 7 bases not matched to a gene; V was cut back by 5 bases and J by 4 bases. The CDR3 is CASSAQGFATEAFF. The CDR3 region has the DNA TGTGCCAGTAGTGCACAGGGGTTTGCCACTGAAGCTTTCTTT.

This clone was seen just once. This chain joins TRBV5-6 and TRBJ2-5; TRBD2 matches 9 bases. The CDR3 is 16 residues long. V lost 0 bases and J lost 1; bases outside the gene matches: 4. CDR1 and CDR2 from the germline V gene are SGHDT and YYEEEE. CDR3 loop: CASSLDLGLAQETQYF. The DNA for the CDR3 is TGTGCCAGCAGCTTGGATCTGGGACTAGCCCAAGAGACCCAGTACTTC.